This T cell receptor beta chain was identified in a study of shared clonotypes between healthy human individuals (dated by TCRdb to the early 2020s). Background for the entire study: A few men and two women, aged 18 to 49 years, made up the cohort. For each donor, three plates each were used for CD4 naive and CD4 memory, two plates were used for CD8 naive, and one plate was used for CD8 memory. To estimate repertoire size and how much clonotypes are shared between individuals, the study performed deep sequencing of blood TCR repertoires from 4 to 6 healthy adults. Different laboratories and diverse techniques were used to prepare libraries and sequence TCR repertoires, to increase sequencing depth and limit assay-specific biases. Each donor's leukapheresis produced roughly between roughly 0.9 and 9 billion PBMCs.

Broad study findings and their caveats: Even with the large sequencing depth, rarefaction of the sorted-subset datasets indicated that sequencing was incomplete. Sharing across a few donors was observed for approximately 5% of naive CD4, over 3% of naive CD8, 2% to 2.5% of memory CD4, and around 0.4% of memory CD8 clonotypes. Sampling was limited to blood, and TCR repertoires in tissue likely differ from TCR repertoires in blood. Compared with non-shared clonotypes, clonotypes shared by all four sorted-subset donors had higher generation probabilities. Larger estimated clonotype richness was generally found for naive subsets than for memory subsets. Because the study included a small number of donors, the genetic and exposure-history diversity represented was limited. Pairwise subsampling indicated that sequencing depth was expected to affect the degree of clonotype sharing among donors.

The table lists this clone with a count of one. Its antigen has not been determined. Base qualities are not at hand, and no much larger clone is one base apart. CD8 naive samples consisted of CD45RO-negative cells that were positively selected for CCR7, yielding a CD45RA+CCR7+ population without TemRA cells. Healthy HIV-negative adults with no recently reported acute infections or vaccinations were included as donors. Every donor was a Caucasian adult living in Nashville, Tennessee, USA. After blood collection by leukapheresis, PBMCs were isolated using Ficoll-Histopaque density gradient centrifugation and then cryopreserved in the vapor phase of liquid nitrogen. Analytical flow cytometry was used to check the purity and quantity of every magnetically sorted T cell population. From each sorted fraction, genomic DNA was isolated and quantified by UV absorbance on a Nanodrop 2000c. Using the deep immunoSEQ assay, multiplex PCR amplified TCR CDR3 regions from genomic DNA. Extracted genomic DNA from each cell subset was spread evenly across all wells of several immunoSEQ 96-well plates, with each plate serving as a replicate. For sorted subsets, each replicate PCR was loaded with 200 to 250 ng genomic DNA, equivalent to about 30,000 T cell genomes. Purified libraries were quantified with a Qubit 3.0 fluorometer, sized on a Bioanalyzer 2100, and re-quantified with the KAPA Library Quantification kit. A separate single-read 150-cycle Illumina NextSeq 550 flow cell was used to sequence each immunoSEQ 96-well plate. The authors' pipeline ran thus. Because the immunoSEQ output included only junctional sequences and no quality scores, the filtering could not be the same as the filtering used for full-length reads. Sequences were annotated with PyIR, a Python wrapper for IgBLAST v1.9, using IMGT germline references to assign V/J genes and CDR3. Reads were filtered out if the reads had weak V/J assignments (E-value above 1e-6), no CDR3, stop codons, out-of-frame junctions, or ambiguous translated residues. V3J clonotypes were defined by identical inferred V gene, J gene, and CDR3 amino acid sequence. Percentage overlap between repertoires was computed as shared unique clonotypes divided by the size of the smaller repertoire. Repertoire richness was assessed with RTK rarefaction, the Chao1 estimator, and Recon v2.1 estimates of unobserved clonotypes. Generation probabilities for all TCRbeta clonotypes obtained by the gDNA method from a handful of donors were computed using OLGA. The clones in this table, taken by TCRdb from immuneACCESS, are in-frame only. Not every clone is retained; where verified, under half of the shortfall comes from an unresolved V gene, and the cause of the rest is unknown. V and J calls and clone size are given by that table; D and trimming were obtained from the DNA. Present in this sample are some 2 million clones, about 95% of which were seen just once. 1% to 1.5% of the sample is in the top ten clones.

Between the V and J ends, shortened by 4 bases and 15 bases respectively, the junction contains 13 bases. The germline V gene supplies CDR1 MDHEN and CDR2 SYDVKM. The CDR3 contains 11 residues, cysteine and phenylalanine counted. CDR3 DNA only is kept here, 33 bases in frame from base 1. The sequence was collected from a man aged 18 to 29 in good health. Rearrangement joined TRBV28 to TRBJ2-1; the best D guess is TRBD2, with 6 bases matching. The sequencing sample was made of naive CD8+ T cells sorted from blood. This specimen's cell subset or site label, interpreted: CD45RA+CCR7+. The CDR3 region has the sequence CASSYVREWFF. The nucleotides are TGTGCCAGCAGTTACGTCCGGGAGTGGTTCTTC.